A selection of T cell receptor beta chains follows, all from one sample in a study of Graves' ophthalmopathy and Graves' hyperthyroidism. TCRdb reprocessed the multiplex PCR reads with MiXCR, giving one entry per CDR3 protein. In the table there are under 250,000 distinct CDR3 sequences, roughly 21% of which are singletons. Material: peripheral blood. The source of these receptors is a woman aged 45-65 years with Graves' ophthalmopathy. Each CDR3 is given with its conserved first and last residue. The D gene is left open where the match is weak. Some rows mark clone size as missing; the rest say once, few, many or name a class of expanded clone.

size: many; V: TRBV20-1; J: TRBJ2-7; D: TRBD2; CDR3: CSALTGTSRNYEQYF; DNA: TGCAGTGCCTTAACCGGGACTAGCAGGAATTACGAGCAGTACTTC
size: many; V: TRBV7-3; J: TRBJ2-2; D: -; CDR3: CASSPEAGTTGELFF; DNA: TGTGCCAGCAGCCCCGAGGCGGGCACGACCGGGGAGCTGTTTTTT
size: many; V: TRBV5-6; J: TRBJ2-5; D: -; CDR3: CASSPPTDTDLQETQYF; DNA: TGTGCCAGCAGCCCCCCGACGGACACCGACCTCCAAGAGACCCAGTACTTC
size: many; V: TRBV6-5; J: TRBJ1-2; D: TRBD1; CDR3: CASSYSAGGENYGYTF; DNA: TGTGCCAGCAGTTATTCTGCAGGGGGCGAAAACTATGGCTACACCTTC
size: many; V: TRBV19; J: TRBJ1-2; D: -; CDR3: CASSIRTADGYTF; DNA: TGTGCCAGTAGTATCAGGACAGCGGATGGCTACACCTTC
size: many; V: TRBV5-1; J: TRBJ2-7; D: TRBD1; CDR3: CASSVTGGSSYEQYF; DNA: TGCGCCAGCAGCGTGACAGGGGGCAGCTCCTACGAGCAGTACTTC
size: -; V: TRBV20-1; J: TRBJ2-7; D: TRBD2; CDR3: CSASSRERTYEQYF; DNA: TGCAGTGCTAGTTCGCGGGAGAGGACCTACGAGCAGTACTTC
size: many; V: TRBV24-1; J: TRBJ2-5; D: TRBD2; CDR3: CATSDFPALSGRGSETQYF; DNA: TGTGCCACCAGTGATTTTCCCGCTTTAAGCGGGAGGGGTTCGGAGACCCAGTACTTC
size: many; V: TRBV6-2/TRBV6-3; J: TRBJ1-2; D: -; CDR3: CASSRLPDRRDGYTF; DNA: TGTGCCAGCAGCCGGCTGCCGGACAGAAGAGATGGCTACACCTTC
size: many; V: TRBV3-1; J: TRBJ1-1; D: -; CDR3: CASSQVGEMNTEAFF; DNA: TGTGCCAGCAGCCAAGTCGGGGAAATGAACACCGAAGCTTTCTTT
size: many; V: TRBV15; J: TRBJ1-1; D: -; CDR3: CATSRVGGEYTEAFF; DNA: TGTGCCACCAGCAGAGTGGGAGGGGAGTACACTGAAGCTTTCTTT
size: many; V: TRBV6-5; J: TRBJ1-1; D: -; CDR3: CASRRETGNTEAFF; DNA: TGTGCCAGCAGGAGAGAGACGGGAAACACTGAAGCTTTCTTT
size: many; V: TRBV28; J: TRBJ2-7; D: -; CDR3: CASIARDKASYEQYF; DNA: TGTGCCAGCATCGCCCGGGACAAGGCCTCCTACGAGCAGTACTTC
size: many; V: TRBV4-2; J: TRBJ2-7; D: TRBD1; CDR3: CASSPDRDRLSYEQYF; DNA: TGTGCCAGCAGCCCCGACAGGGACAGGCTGTCCTACGAGCAGTACTTC
size: few; V: TRBV29-1; J: TRBJ2-7; D: TRBD2; CDR3: CSAAVLPRDYRTPIFYEQYF; DNA: TGCAGCGCCGCCGTTTTACCCCGGGACTACAGAACCCCCATATTCTACGAGCAGTACTTC
size: many; V: TRBV28; J: TRBJ2-5; D: -; CDR3: CASTSTQETQYF; DNA: TGTGCCAGTACAAGTACACAAGAGACCCAGTACTTC
size: many; V: TRBV12-5; J: TRBJ2-5; D: TRBD2; CDR3: CASGLAGGPGETQYF; DNA: TGTGCTAGTGGTTTGGCGGGAGGGCCAGGGGAGACCCAGTACTTC
size: many; V: TRBV28; J: TRBJ2-7; D: TRBD1; CDR3: CASSLFKTGSYEQYF; DNA: TGTGCCAGCAGTTTATTCAAGACAGGGTCCTACGAGCAGTACTTC
size: many; V: TRBV20-1; J: TRBJ2-5; D: TRBD2; CDR3: CSAEDRLAGGETQYF; DNA: TGCAGTGCGGAGGACCGGCTAGCGGGTGGAGAGACCCAGTACTTC
size: once; V: TRBV15; J: TRBJ2-2; D: TRBD1; CDR3: CATSRTTGRLNTGELFF; DNA: TGTGCCACCAGCAGAACGACAGGGCGACTGAACACCGGGGAGCTGTTTTTT
size: many; V: TRBV29-1; J: TRBJ2-7; D: -; CDR3: CSVEDLGLGLEGEQYF; DNA: TGCAGCGTTGAAGATCTAGGCTTAGGGCTAGAGGGCGAGCAGTACTTC
size: many; V: TRBV6-2/TRBV6-3; J: TRBJ1-1; D: -; CDR3: CASSSRVAVGVTEAFF; DNA: TGTGCCAGCAGTTCGAGGGTTGCCGTCGGTGTCACTGAAGCTTTCTTT
size: few; V: TRBV29-1; J: TRBJ2-7; D: -; CDR3: CSVGNSLYEQYF; DNA: TGCAGCGTTGGGAACAGCCTCTACGAGCAGTACTTC
size: -; V: TRBV28; J: TRBJ1-1; D: -; CDR3: CASNSLGSSAEAFF; DNA: TGTGCCAGCAACTCGCTCGGGTCGTCGGCTGAAGCTTTCTTT